The clone carrying this T cell receptor (beta chain) was recorded many times. Its antigen remains unidentified. This sample is part of a study of T cell repertoires in cytomegalovirus infection. Study-level information: A matching HLA type, together with CMV infection, was signaled by public TCR beta signatures.

The CDR3 sequence is 15 residues long. Between the trimmed V and J ends, which lost 4 bases and 5 bases, there was a span of 17 bases. The germline gives CDR1 SGHVS, CDR2 FQNEAQ. A single record per CDR3 protein comes from TCRdb applying MiXCR to the reads. Of about 920,000 distinct CDR3 sequences listed, around 29% were seen once; the top ten hold about 14%. Sequenced material: cultured CD8+ T cells from PBMCs, taken from culture after CMV antigen stimulation. The TCR comes from a human donor in good health (CMV status not recorded). Some clones in this sample may be carry-over from other donors' samples. The chain has TRBV7-8 and TRBJ1-1; TRBD1 might be the D (5 bases). The CDR3 coding sequence is TGTGCCAGCAGCTCACCAGGGTCAGGAGAAACTGAAGCTTTCTTT. This translates into CASSSPGSGETEAFF.